Each of the 16 T cell receptor beta chains below was sequenced from the same sample in a study of human T cells and chemical hapten exposure listed by TCRdb under 2021. The library was obtained by RACE. Sequencing used a NextSeq 500. TCRdb itself trimmed the public reads at Q25 with fastp, ran MiXCR and retained productive beta chains. Each entry merges the rows of one CDR3 protein and shows their most common DNA and genes. This sample gives around 130,000 distinct CDR3 sequences in total; more than 7.5% of them show up just once. The top ten clones comprise roughly 2% of the sample. This specimen's time point label, per the study, means: healthy volunteer bleed at 2 weeks. Total RNA was extracted from unfractionated whole blood collected in Tempus Blood RNA tubes. Material for sequencing was whole blood. The source of these receptors is a male donor in good health. Some clones in this sample may be carry-over from other donors' samples.

This clonotype was found a few times. V usage is TRBV7-8 and J usage is TRBJ2-5; weak D call: TRBD1 (6 bases). Between the trimmed V and J ends, which lost 0 bases and 0 bases, there was a span of 17 bases. This CDR3 is built from 18 residues. Germline V gene data show CDR1 as SGHVS and CDR2 as FQNEAQ. The CDR3 here is CASSLAAGAKSYQETQYF. In DNA, the CDR3 is TGTGCCAGCAGCTTAGCAGCAGGGGCTAAGTCGTACCAAGAGACCCAGTACTTC.

This clonotype was recorded a few times. The chain couples TRBV24-1 to TRBJ1-5, with D tentatively TRBD1 (6 bases). CDR3 size: 13 residues. CDR1 KGHDR and CDR2 SFDVKD come from the germline V gene. V was clipped by 5 bases and J by 7 bases, with 11 bases between them. The CDR3 DNA reads TGTGCCACCAGTGTGGGGGGCGGGCAGCCCCAGCATTTT. Translated, it gives CATSVGGGQPQHF.

DNA of the CDR3: TGTGCCAGCAGAAGGGGGGGAGTAGCGGGAACCAATGAGCAGTTCTTC. Protein: CASRRGGVAGTNEQFF. The chain is built from TRBV6-5 and TRBJ2-1, with TRBD2 identical over 8 bases. With V trimmed by 6 bases and J by 6 bases, 13 bases remained unmatched. Germline V gene sequence: CDR1 MNHEY, CDR2 SVGAGI. The CDR3 contains 16 residues.

This clonotype appeared a few times. V gene TRBV10-3 combines with J gene TRBJ2-1; D gene ambiguous. The CDR3 extends over 12 amino acids. Trimming removed 0 bases at V and 10 bases at J, with 7 bases between. Looked up from germline, CDR1 is ENHRY and CDR2 is SYGVKD. CDR3 amino acids: CAISESTPEQFF. The CDR3 DNA reads TGTGCCATCAGTGAGTCGACTCCCGAGCAGTTCTTC.

This sequence joins TRBV7-9 and TRBJ1-1; 9 nucleotides match TRBD1. Per germline, CDR1 SEHNR and CDR2 FQNEAQ (reference sequence). The CDR3 extends over 16 amino acids. Trimming removed 1 base from V and 0 bases from J; junction bases left unmatched: 3. In nucleotides, the CDR3 is TGTGCCAGCAGCTTAGAGACAGGGGGACTGAACACTGAAGCTTTCTTT. Its translation is CASSLETGGLNTEAFF.

The rearrangement links TRBV27 to TRBJ2-7, with D perhaps TRBD2 (5 bases). V was pared by 0 bases and J by 2 bases, with 8 bases between. Germline CDR1 and CDR2: MNHEY and SMNVEV (reference sequence). The CDR3 length is 14 residues. CDR3 bases: TGTGCCAGCAGTTTATCCGAGGGAACCTACGAGCAGTACTTC. Translation gives CASSLSEGTYEQYF.

This clonotype was seen ten or more times. This chain links TRBV7-2 with TRBJ2-1, with 10 nucleotides matching TRBD2. The CDR3 contains 16 residues. From germline, CDR1 is SGHTA and CDR2 FQGNSA. V gave up 2 bases and J gave up 2 bases; unmatched junction bases: 3. DNA of the CDR3: TGTGCCAGCAGCTTACGTAGCGGGGGGCCCTACAATGAGCAGTTCTTC. It encodes CASSLRSGGPYNEQFF.

This clonotype was seen many times. This chain connects TRBV10-3 to TRBJ2-7; TRBD1 agrees at 8 bases. V shed 6 bases and J 1 base; nucleotides not matched to a gene: 8. CDR3 length equals 15 residues. CDR1 is ENHRY and CDR2 is SYGVKD in the germline V gene. The CDR3 nucleotides are TGTGCCATCAGGCAACAGGGGGACCTTTCCTACGAGCAGTACTTC. It yields the protein CAIRQQGDLSYEQYF.

This clonotype was counted ten times or more. The chain combines TRBV21-1 with TRBJ1-3; the table's D call of TRBD1 was not tested on the DNA. TRBV21-1 is listed as a pseudogene. The CDR3 has 16 residues. The CDR3 spells CASSKAPDSTGNTIYF. The CDR3 DNA reads TGTGCCAGCAGCAAGGCCCCGGACAGCACTGGAAACACCATATATTTT.

In this sample, this clonotype turned up many times. V is TRBV20-1 and J is TRBJ1-6, with 8 nucleotides matching TRBD1. CDR3 length equals 13 residues. With V trimmed by 5 bases and J by 10 bases, 7 bases remained unmatched. CDR1 and CDR2 (germline): DFQATT, SNEGSKA (reference sequence). The CDR3 spells CSALDREDSPLHF. The CDR3 nucleotides are TGCAGTGCTCTGGACAGGGAGGACTCACCCCTCCACTTT.

This clonotype was counted ten times or more. A junction boundary mismatches the germline segment, possibly from a read error. The J gene is TRBJ2-5, the V gene TRBV7-7; 11 nucleotides match TRBD2. This CDR3 has 14 residues. Germline V gives CDR1 SSHAT, CDR2 FNYEAQ (reference sequence). CDR3 sequence (DNA): TGTGCCAGCAGCCCGGGACTAGCGGAAGATACCCAGTACTTC. Protein sequence: CASSPGLAEDTQYF.

This clonotype was seen a few times. V and J are TRBV5-1 and TRBJ2-5, with D perhaps assigned TRBD1 or TRBD2 (6 bases each). Trimming removed 8 bases at V and 3 bases at J, with 20 bases between. The CDR3 length is 15 residues. Germline CDR1 and CDR2: SGHRS and YFSETQ. The CDR3 nucleotides are TGCGCCAGTAAAACCGGAAGGGGGGCCGAAGAGACCCAGTACTTC. It specifies CASKTGRGAEETQYF.

This clonotype was observed many times. The chain combines TRBV6-6 with TRBJ1-6, with D hard to call. The CDR3 runs 15 residues. Trimming took 2 bases from V and 13 from J, leaving 18 bases between them. CDR1 and CDR2 from the germline V gene are MNHNY and SVGAGI (reference sequence). This CDR3 is CASSYPDPNHRPLHF. The DNA for the CDR3 is TGTGCCAGCAGTTACCCGGACCCAAATCACCGCCCCCTCCACTTT.

The chain carries TRBV20-1 and TRBJ2-4, with 9 bases fitting TRBD1. CDR1 DFQATT and CDR2 SNEGSKA come from the germline V gene (reference sequence). The CDR3 loop spans 14 amino acids. V shed 3 bases and J 5 bases; nucleotides not matched to a gene: 5. For the CDR3, the DNA is TGCAGTGCTAGTGGGACAGGGAGCCAAAACATTCAGTACTTC. Translating it yields CSASGTGSQNIQYF.

This clonotype was recorded a few times. DNA of the CDR3: TGTGCCAGCAGCTTTAGAGGACAGGGCCAAGAGACCCAGTACTTC. Its protein product is CASSFRGQGQETQYF. V gene TRBV5-5 combines with J gene TRBJ2-5, with TRBD1 identical over 8 bases. Germline V gives CDR1 SGHKS, CDR2 YYEKEE (reference sequence). With V trimmed by 2 bases and J by 1 base, 4 bases remained unmatched. The CDR3 is made up of 15 amino acids.

This clonotype was observed a few times. The rearrangement uses TRBV5-1 and TRBJ2-5; TRBD1 might be the D (5 bases). Germline-derived CDR1 and CDR2 are SGHRS and YFSETQ. There are 14 residues in the CDR3. V was shortened by 0 bases and J by 3 bases, with 9 bases between the two germline ends. This CDR3 reads CASSLVGREETQYF. The CDR3 bases are TGCGCCAGCAGCTTGGTCGGCAGGGAAGAGACCCAGTACTTC.